This T cell receptor beta chain came from a study of blood T cell repertoires in COVID-19. The wider study: PBMCs, B-cell-depleted T cells, or T cells were the source of the cDNA or gDNA that made up the material.

Enrolment of Seattle patients took place during active infection, and they were followed longitudinally. V shed 1 base, J shed 9 bases, and the junction held 11 bases outside the gene matches. This CDR3 spans 16 amino acids. Per germline, CDR1 SGDLS and CDR2 YYNGEE. The protocol was immunoSEQ multiplex PCR, while the TCRdb copy is restricted to in-frame clones and leaves out a portion. The table includes roughly 110,000 clones, 70% to 80% detected once. Material: peripheral blood. The rearrangement links TRBV9 to TRBJ2-1; 9 nucleotides line up with TRBD2. This TCR derives from an elderly man with COVID-19, enrolled during active disease. The CDR3 loop is CASSVISLAGLSEQFF. The CDR3 DNA reads TGTGCCAGCAGCGTAATCTCCCTAGCGGGGCTTAGTGAGCAGTTCTTC.